The following is a TCR beta chain sequence with its context. The sample holds other DNA sequences that translate to the same CDR3. This record comes from a study of T cell changes during pregnancy in multiple sclerosis. Looked up from germline, CDR1 is MNHEY and CDR2 is SMNVEV (reference sequence). The V gene lost 5 bases and the J gene lost 2 bases, with 5 bases spanning the gap. The CDR3 length is 12 residues. Generated by immunoSEQ multiplex PCR, the TCRdb table keeps only in-frame clones and is missing some. The table includes around 80,000 clones, around 96% detected once. This TCR came from a female donor with multiple sclerosis, enrolled in a pregnancy study. Specimen: peripheral blood, collected in the second trimester of pregnancy. This chain uses TRBV27 with TRBJ2-3, with D hard to call. CDR3 protein: CASSPSTDTQYF. CDR3 sequence (DNA): TGTGCCAGCAGTCCGTCCACAGATACGCAGTATTTT.